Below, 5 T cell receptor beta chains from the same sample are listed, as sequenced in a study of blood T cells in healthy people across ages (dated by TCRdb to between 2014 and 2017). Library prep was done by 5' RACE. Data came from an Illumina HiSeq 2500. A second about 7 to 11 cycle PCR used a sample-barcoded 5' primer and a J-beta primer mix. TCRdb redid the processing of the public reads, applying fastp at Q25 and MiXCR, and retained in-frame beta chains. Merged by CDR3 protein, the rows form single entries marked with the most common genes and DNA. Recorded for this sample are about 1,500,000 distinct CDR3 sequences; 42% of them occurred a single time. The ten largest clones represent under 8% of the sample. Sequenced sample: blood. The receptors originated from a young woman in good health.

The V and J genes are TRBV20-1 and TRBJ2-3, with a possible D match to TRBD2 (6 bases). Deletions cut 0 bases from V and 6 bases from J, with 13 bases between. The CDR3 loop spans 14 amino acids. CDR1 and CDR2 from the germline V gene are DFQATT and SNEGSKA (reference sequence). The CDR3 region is CSAREGGTGDTQYF. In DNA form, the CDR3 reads TGCAGTGCTAGAGAAGGCGGGACGGGGGATACGCAGTATTTT.

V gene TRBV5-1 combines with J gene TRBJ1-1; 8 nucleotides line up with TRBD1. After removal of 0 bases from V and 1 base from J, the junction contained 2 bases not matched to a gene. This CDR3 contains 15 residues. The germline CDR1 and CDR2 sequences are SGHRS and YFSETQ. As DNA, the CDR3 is TGCGCCAGCAGCTTGGATGGACAGGGGAACACTGAAGCTTTCTTT. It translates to CASSLDGQGNTEAFF. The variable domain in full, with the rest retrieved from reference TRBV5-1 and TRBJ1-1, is KAGVTQTPRYLIKTRGQQVTLSCSPISGHRSVSWYQQTPGQGLQFLFEYFSETQRNKGNFPGRFSGRQFSNSRSEMNVSTLELGDSALYLCASSLDGQGNTEAFFGQGTRLTVV.

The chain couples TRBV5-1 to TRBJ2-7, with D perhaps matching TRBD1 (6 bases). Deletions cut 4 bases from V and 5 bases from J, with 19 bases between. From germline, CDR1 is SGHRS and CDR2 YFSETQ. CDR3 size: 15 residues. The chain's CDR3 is CASSPPNQGSHEQYF. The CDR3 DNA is TGCGCCAGCAGCCCCCCCAATCAGGGGAGCCACGAGCAGTACTTC.

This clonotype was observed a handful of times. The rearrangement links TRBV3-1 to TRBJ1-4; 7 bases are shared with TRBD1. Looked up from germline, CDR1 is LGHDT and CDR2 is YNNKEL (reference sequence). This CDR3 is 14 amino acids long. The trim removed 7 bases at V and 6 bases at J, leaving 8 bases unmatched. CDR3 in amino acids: CASNDRVEDEKLFF. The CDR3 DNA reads TGTGCCAGCAACGACAGGGTTGAGGATGAAAAACTGTTTTTT.

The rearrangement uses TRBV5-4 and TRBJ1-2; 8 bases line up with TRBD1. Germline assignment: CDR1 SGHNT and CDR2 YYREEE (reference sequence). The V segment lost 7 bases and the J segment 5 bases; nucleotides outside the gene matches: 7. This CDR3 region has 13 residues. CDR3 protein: CASQTGAEYGYTF. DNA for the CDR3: TGTGCCAGCCAGACAGGGGCTGAGTATGGCTACACCTTC.